This T cell receptor beta chain was identified during a study of chemoradiotherapy in HPV16-positive cancers (dated by TCRdb to between 2021 and 2024). With regard to the full study: Candidate HPV-specific T-cell clones and common TCR motifs were defined through functional T-cell assays on cells from a couple of HPV16-positive patients. The study asked whether T-cell immunity against the HPV oncoproteins E6 and E7 changes during chemoradiotherapy and whether it affects survival. TCR repertoires from under 90 patients with HPV-related cancers were then used to track the candidate HPV-specific TCRs and motifs.

Library prep was done by the immunoSEQ multiplex PCR assay. This immuneACCESS table, as held by TCRdb, lists in-frame sequences with V and J called but not all clones. Of the missing ones, under half trace to an unresolved V gene in checked studies; the others have no known cause. This sample gives thousands of clones in total; less than 95% of them show up just once. The top ten hold roughly 3% of the sample. Summary of the overall study and its limitations: In HPV16-positive patients, expansion of HPV-responsive T cells during chemoradiotherapy was associated with improved recurrence-free survival. Expansion of candidate HPV-specific clones and E7-related TCR motifs was observed in the tumor microenvironment during treatment, whereas no such expansion was observed for non-HPV-specific T cells. The functional definition of HPV-specific T cells came from only a couple of HPV16-positive patients, and the survival association was reported for HPV16-positive patients.

Remarks on this clone: No antigen is known for it. Base qualities are not provided; no much larger clone lies one nucleotide away.

Because repertoires were sampled repeatedly during chemoradiotherapy, clonal expansion in the tumor microenvironment could be followed. This material was obtained from a patient who underwent chemoradiotherapy. This clonotype originated in a human donor with HPV-associated anogenital cancer.

This receptor has the CDR3 CASSRVVQETQYF. The nucleotide sequence is TGTGCCAGCAGCCGAGTGGTCCAAGAGACCCAGTACTTC. The chain is assembled from TRBV28 and TRBJ2-5, with the D gene not clear enough to name. The CDR3 runs 13 amino acids, cysteine and phenylalanine included. Of the read, only the CDR3 DNA is kept; its 39 bases are in frame from base 1. CDR1 and CDR2 (MDHEN, SYDVKM) derive from the germline V gene. Trimming costs V 6 bases and J 1 base, and their ends lie 9 bases apart.